This TCR beta chain was retrieved from a study of cytomegalovirus exposure and HLA in healthy donors. 13 Jbeta primers and 60 Vbeta primers were used for the PCR. The method was immunoSEQ multiplex PCR; TCRdb's version includes in-frame clones alone and lacks a portion of them. The table shows around 140,000 clones, with roughly 8.8% occurring only once. V was shortened by 7 bases and J by 7 bases, with 16 bases between the two germline ends. This CDR3 region has 13 residues. Germline CDR1 is SGHAT and CDR2 is FQNNGV. This rearrangement joins TRBV11-2 to TRBJ1-1; no clear D gene. The TCR comes from a woman between 40 and 55 years old in good health and CMV-seropositive. The sample comprised PBMCs. This CDR3 is CASTTTISGEAFF. The CDR3 DNA follows: TGTGCCAGCACGACGACCATTTCGGGTGAAGCTTTCTTT. Variable domain in full (rest from reference TRBV11-2 and TRBJ1-1): EAGVAQSPRYKIIEKRQSVAFWCNPISGHATLYWYQQILGQGPKLLIQFQNNGVVDDSQLPKDRFSAERLKGVDSTLKIQPAKLEDSAVYLCASTTTISGEAFFGQGTRLTVV.